This T cell receptor (beta chain) was profiled in a study of OX40 agonist ivuxolimab in advanced cancers. Clones were sequenced by immunoSEQ multiplex PCR, and TCRdb holds only the in-frame ones, with some missing. The top ten clones hold 0.72% of a sample with more than 65,000 clones, roughly 88% of them seen once. This CDR3 spans 14 amino acids. V was trimmed by 5 bases and J by 0 bases, leaving 8 bases between them. The germline gives CDR1 MNHNY, CDR2 SVGAGI (reference sequence). The chain carries TRBV6-6 and TRBJ1-3; D gene unclear. The receptor comes from an adult with an advanced solid tumor such as melanoma, head and neck, liver or kidney cancer. This specimen consisted of CD4+ or CD8+ T cells sorted from blood, obtained in a trial of the OX40 agonist ivuxolimab. CDR3 sequence: CASSAFLSGNTIYF. The CDR3 bases are TGTGCCAGCAGTGCCTTCCTCTCTGGAAACACCATATATTTT.